The entry below describes one T cell receptor (beta chain). Its antigen is as yet unknown. CDR1 is MGHDK, CDR2 SYGVNS, per germline. The V and J ends lost 5 bases and 5 bases respectively, with 9 bases between them. This CDR3 contains 12 residues. Assay used: immunoSEQ multiplex PCR; TCRdb lists only in-frame clones, some missing. The sample has 150,000 to 200,000 clones, over 80% seen once. These data come from a study of shared clonotypes between healthy human individuals. Splitting the CD4+ cells yielded a CD45RA+ naive subset and a CD45RA-negative memory subset. Notes on the study in general: Compared with clonotypes that all four donors shared, non-shared clonotypes had lower generation probabilities.

The receptor comes from a woman younger than 45 in good health. What was sequenced was naive CD4+ T cells sorted from blood. As to subset: CD45RA+ positively selected. V usage is TRBV25-1 and J usage is TRBJ2-5; D call uncertain. This chain's CDR3 is CASSTSAETQYF. The CDR3 DNA sequence: TGTGCCAGCAGTACAAGTGCGGAGACCCAGTACTTC.